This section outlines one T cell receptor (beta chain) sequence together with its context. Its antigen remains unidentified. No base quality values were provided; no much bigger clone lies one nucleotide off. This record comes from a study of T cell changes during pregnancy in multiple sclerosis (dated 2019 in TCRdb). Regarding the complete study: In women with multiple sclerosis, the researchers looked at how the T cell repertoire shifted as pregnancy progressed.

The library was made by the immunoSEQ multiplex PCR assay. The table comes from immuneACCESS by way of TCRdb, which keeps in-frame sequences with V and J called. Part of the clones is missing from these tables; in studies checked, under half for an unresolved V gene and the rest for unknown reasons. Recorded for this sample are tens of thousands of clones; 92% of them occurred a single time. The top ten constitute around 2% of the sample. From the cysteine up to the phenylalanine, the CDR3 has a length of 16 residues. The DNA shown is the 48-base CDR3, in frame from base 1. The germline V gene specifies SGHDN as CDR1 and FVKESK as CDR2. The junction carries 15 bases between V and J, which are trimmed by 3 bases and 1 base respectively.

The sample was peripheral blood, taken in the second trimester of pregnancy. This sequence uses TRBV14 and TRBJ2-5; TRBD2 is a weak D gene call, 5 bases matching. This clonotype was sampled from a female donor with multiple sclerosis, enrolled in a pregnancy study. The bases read TGTGCCAGCAGCCATCGGTTTCCGGACTTCCAAGAGACCCAGTACTTC. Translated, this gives CASSHRFPDFQETQYF.